These T cell receptor beta chains were read from a single sample in a study of T cells in Graves' hyperthyroidism and ophthalmopathy. MiXCR was run by TCRdb on the multiplex PCR reads, yielding one entry per CDR3 protein. The sample includes about 400,000 distinct CDR3 sequences, less than 15% of them seen just once. Material: blood. The origin of the receptors is a woman aged 18-29 years with Graves' hyperthyroidism. CDR3s include the opening cysteine and the closing phenylalanine or tryptophan. The order of the fields is D gene, clone size, V gene, J gene, CDR3 DNA, CDR3 protein. A D gene is named only where the DNA matches it firmly. The size of a clone is reported for some rows only, either as once, few or many, or as a class for expanded clones.

D: -
size: -
V: TRBV25-1
J: TRBJ2-6
DNA: TGTGCCACCGCTGGGTCTGGGGCCAACGTCCTGACTTTC
CDR3: CATAGSGANVLTF

D: TRBD2
size: many
V: TRBV2
J: TRBJ2-5
DNA: TGTGCCAGCAGGACTGGACTAGCGGGAGCTGAGACCCAGTACTTC
CDR3: CASRTGLAGAETQYF

D: -
size: many
V: TRBV2
J: TRBJ2-7
DNA: TGTGCCAGCAGTCCTACAGGGCTCCTCTTCTACGAGCAGTACTTC
CDR3: CASSPTGLLFYEQYF

D: TRBD2
size: many
V: TRBV6-1
J: TRBJ2-5
DNA: TGTGCCAGCAGGGCACTAGCGGGGGTAGAGACCCAGTACTTC
CDR3: CASRALAGVETQYF

D: -
size: many
V: TRBV4-3
J: TRBJ2-1
DNA: TGCGCCAGCAGCCTGGGCTGGGGCGGGGCGGGGAATGAGCAGTTCTTC
CDR3: CASSLGWGGAGNEQFF

D: TRBD2
size: many
V: TRBV18
J: TRBJ2-1
DNA: TGTGCCAGCTCAACGCGACTAGCGGGAAATAACGAGCAGTTCTTC
CDR3: CASSTRLAGNNEQFF

D: TRBD1
size: many
V: TRBV4-1
J: TRBJ1-4
DNA: TGCGCCAGCGGGGACAGGGCGGTTGGAGAAAAACTGTTTTTT
CDR3: CASGDRAVGEKLFF

D: TRBD2
size: many
V: TRBV6-1
J: TRBJ2-7
DNA: TGTGCCAGCGGTCGCTTGACTAGCAGGACCTACGAGCAGTACTTC
CDR3: CASGRLTSRTYEQYF

D: -
size: many
V: TRBV7-2
J: TRBJ2-5
DNA: TGTGCCAGCAGCTTAGGGCGGGGAGAGACCCAGTACTTC
CDR3: CASSLGRGETQYF

D: -
size: many
V: TRBV11-2
J: TRBJ2-2
DNA: TGTGCCAGCAGCCATAGGTCGGGGGCCGGGGAGCTGTTTTTT
CDR3: CASSHRSGAGELFF

D: TRBD1
size: -
V: TRBV2
J: TRBJ1-6
DNA: TGTGCCAGCAGTGGGGACAGGGGAACCTATAATTCACCCCTCCACTTT
CDR3: CASSGDRGTYNSPLHF

D: TRBD1
size: few
V: TRBV27
J: TRBJ1-5
DNA: TGTGCCAGCAATCACAGGGGAGTGGATCAGCCCCAGCATTTT
CDR3: CASNHRGVDQPQHF

D: TRBD1
size: few
V: TRBV19
J: TRBJ2-6
DNA: TGTGCCAGTAGTATCCCCGACAGGGCTGGGGCCAACGTCCTGACTTTC
CDR3: CASSIPDRAGANVLTF